This entry features one T cell receptor (beta chain) sequence. Germline V gene sequence: CDR1 LNHDA, CDR2 SQIVND (reference sequence). Trimming took 1 base from V and 7 from J, leaving 16 bases between them. This CDR3 is built from 15 residues. This sample was taken from a study of blood T cell repertoires in COVID-19. Profiling relied on immunoSEQ multiplex PCR, and the TCRdb table lists in-frame clones only, not all of them. The sample yields about 210,000 clones, roughly 77% seen once. The V gene is TRBV19, the J gene TRBJ1-1, with D tentatively TRBD1 (5 bases). Sequencing was performed on PBMCs or T cells enriched from blood (not recorded which). This TCR came from a man aged 35-49 years who had recovered from COVID-19. CDR3 sequence reads: CASSIASQGRGEAFF. DNA of the CDR3: TGTGCCAGTAGTATAGCAAGTCAGGGTAGGGGTGAAGCTTTCTTT.